This TCR beta chain was found in a study of OX40 agonist ivuxolimab in advanced cancers. Sequenced by immunoSEQ multiplex PCR; TCRdb stores in-frame clones only, minus some. The sample contains tens of thousands of clones, 80% to 95% of which appear only once. Trimming stripped 1 base from V and 3 bases from J, with 17 bases between. The CDR3 has 16 residues. The germline V gene has CDR1 GTSNPN and CDR2 SVGIG (reference sequence). V gene TRBV30 combines with J gene TRBJ2-3, with D possibly TRBD1 on 6 matching bases. The sample was CD4+ or CD8+ T cells sorted from blood, taken in a trial of the OX40 agonist ivuxolimab. This clonotype was obtained from an adult with an advanced solid tumor such as melanoma, head and neck, liver or kidney cancer. In DNA form, the CDR3 reads TGTGCCTGGAGTGACGCTACAGGGATTAGTACAGATACGCAGTATTTT. Its protein product is CAWSDATGISTDTQYF.